Here is one T cell receptor (beta chain) with its context. The target antigen is unknown. The record originates from a study of CD8 T cells in ankylosing spondylitis. TCRdb independently ran MiXCR on the 5' RACE reads; one entry per CDR3 protein. Counted here are roughly 180,000 distinct CDR3 sequences, 9.5% to 10% occurring once; the ten biggest clones make up approximately 16%. In germline, CDR1 is SEHNR, CDR2 FQNEAQ (reference sequence). This CDR3 has 12 amino acids. Trimming removed 5 bases at V and 5 bases at J, with 10 bases between. Study outcomes and limitations: Seven to nine highly homologous variants formed a TCR beta motif that appeared characteristic of ankylosing spondylitis blood. Reportedly, disease-linked clones are significantly enriched in ankylosing spondylitis patients' matched synovial fluid.

The sequenced material came from blood, either unsorted or a sorted T cell fraction (not recorded which). The chain recombines TRBV7-9 with TRBJ2-7; D is uncertain. The TCR comes from a female donor with ankylosing spondylitis or in good health (not recorded which). The CDR3 DNA follows: TGTGCCAGCAGCCATTGGACGGACGAGCAGTACTTC. Translated: CASSHWTDEQYF.